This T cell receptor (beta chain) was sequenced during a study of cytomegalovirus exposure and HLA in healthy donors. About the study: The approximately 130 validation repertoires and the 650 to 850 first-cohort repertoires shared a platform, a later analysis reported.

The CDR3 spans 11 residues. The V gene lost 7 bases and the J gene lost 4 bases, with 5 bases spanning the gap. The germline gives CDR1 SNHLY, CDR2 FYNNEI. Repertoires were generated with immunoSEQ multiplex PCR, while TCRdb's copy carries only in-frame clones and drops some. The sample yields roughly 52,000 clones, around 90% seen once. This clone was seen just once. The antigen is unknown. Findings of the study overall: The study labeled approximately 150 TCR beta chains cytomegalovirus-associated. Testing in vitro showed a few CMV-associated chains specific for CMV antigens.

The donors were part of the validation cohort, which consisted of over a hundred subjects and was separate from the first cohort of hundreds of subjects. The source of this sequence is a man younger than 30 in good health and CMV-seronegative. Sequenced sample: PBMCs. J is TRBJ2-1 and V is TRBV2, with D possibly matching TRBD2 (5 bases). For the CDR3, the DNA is TGTGCCAGCACGGGATACAATGAGCAGTTCTTC. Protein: CASTGYNEQFF.